The rows below give T cell receptor beta chains drawn from one sample of a study of cytomegalovirus exposure and HLA in healthy donors. Only in-frame clones appear in the TCRdb table, and some are missing; sequencing was by immunoSEQ multiplex PCR. In the table there are roughly 110,000 clones, 82% of which are singletons. Specimen: PBMCs. The receptor source for this set is a woman in her late teens or twenties in good health and CMV-seronegative. Both conserved end residues are part of each CDR3. D genes are given only for firm matches. A row's size may be missing; if present it is once, few, many or a size class.

>TRBD1|.|TRBV5-1|TRBJ2-5
CASSTDRGETQYF
TGCGCCAGCAGCACGGACAGGGGAGAGACCCAGTACTTC
>.|.|TRBV5-1|TRBJ2-6
CASRQQGGPGANVLTF
TGCGCCAGCAGACAGCAGGGGGGACCTGGGGCCAACGTCCTGACTTTC
>TRBD1|.|TRBV7-9|TRBJ1-1
CASSFGTGGKIEAFF
TGTGCCAGCAGCTTCGGGACAGGGGGAAAAATTGAAGCTTTCTTT
>.|few|TRBV4-2|TRBJ1-1
CASSQDREVSEAFF
TGTGCCAGCAGCCAAGACAGGGAGGTTTCTGAAGCTTTCTTT
>.|.|TRBV19|TRBJ1-2
CASSIPDSLNYGYTF
TGTGCCAGTAGTATTCCGGACAGCCTTAACTATGGCTACACCTTC
>.|.|TRBV4-2|TRBJ2-3
CASSQGLGDTDTQYF
TGTGCCAGCAGCCAAGGGCTAGGGGACACAGATACGCAGTATTTT
>.|.|TRBV29-1|TRBJ1-1
CSVLTGNTEAFF
TGCAGCGTTCTTACAGGGAACACTGAAGCTTTCTTT
>TRBD1|.|TRBV4-2|TRBJ2-1
CASSQRDSSNEQFF
TGTGCCAGCAGCCAAAGGGACAGTTCCAATGAGCAGTTCTTC
>TRBD1|.|TRBV2|TRBJ2-5
CASSESGGEETQYF
TGTGCCAGCAGTGAATCAGGGGGCGAAGAGACCCAGTACTTC
>.|few|TRBV5-6|TRBJ1-5
CASSLYPGFQPQHF
TGTGCCAGCAGCTTGTACCCAGGGTTCCAGCCCCAGCATTTT
>TRBD2|few|TRBV2|TRBJ2-7
CASSRTRGAPEQYF
TGTGCCAGCAGTAGGACTAGAGGTGCCCCCGAGCAGTACTTC
>TRBD1|once|TRBV28|TRBJ1-5
CASSIPTGAHQPQHF
TGTGCCAGCAGCATCCCGACAGGGGCGCATCAGCCCCAGCATTTT
>.|.|TRBV11-3|TRBJ2-7
CASSLKAGSLYEQYF
TGTGCCAGCAGCTTAAAGGCCGGGAGCCTCTACGAGCAGTACTTC
>.|few|TRBV5-6|TRBJ1-1
CASSRRRAAGVRTEAFF
TGTGCCAGCAGTCGACGGCGAGCGGCAGGGGTTCGCACTGAAGCTTTCTTT
>.|.|TRBV28|TRBJ2-5
CASSPDVTRVKETQYF
TGTGCCAGCAGTCCCGACGTAACACGGGTGAAAGAGACCCAGTACTTC
>TRBD1|few|TRBV4-1|TRBJ1-1
CASSQVETGSTEAFF
TGCGCCAGCAGCCAAGTAGAGACAGGGAGCACTGAAGCTTTCTTT
>.|.|TRBV5-1|TRBJ2-5
CASSLGLERTQYF
TGCGCCAGCAGCTTGGGACTAGAGAGGACCCAGTACTTC
>TRBD1|.|TRBV29-1|TRBJ2-7
CSAAIVMYRGREQYF
TGCAGCGCAGCGATAGTAATGTACAGGGGGCGCGAGCAGTACTTC
>.|.|TRBV29-1|TRBJ2-5
CSGGGQNNQETQYF
TGCAGCGGGGGTGGACAGAACAACCAAGAGACCCAGTACTTC
>TRBD1|.|TRBV15|TRBJ2-7
CATSRDTTGGSYEQYF
TGTGCCACCAGCAGAGACACAACAGGGGGCTCCTACGAGCAGTACTTC
>.|.|TRBV6-5|TRBJ2-2
CASSYKRRANTGELFF
TGTGCCAGCAGTTACAAGCGGAGGGCGAACACCGGGGAGCTGTTTTTT
>TRBD1|.|TRBV5-8|TRBJ1-2
CASSLMRGRDGYTF
TGTGCCAGCAGCTTGATGAGGGGGCGCGATGGCTACACCTTC
>TRBD1|few|TRBV2|TRBJ1-4
CASSPNRGGEKLFF
TGTGCCAGCAGCCCCAACAGGGGCGGAGAAAAACTGTTTTTT
>.|.|TRBV18|TRBJ1-2
CASSPILPDGYTF
TGTGCCAGCTCACCAATACTACCGGATGGCTACACCTTC
>.|.|TRBV7-8|TRBJ2-5
CASSPDRQETQYF
TGTGCCAGCAGCCCCGACAGACAAGAGACCCAGTACTTC
>TRBD2|once|TRBV5-4|TRBJ2-7
CASSLGLAGVYSYEQYF
TGTGCCAGCAGTTTAGGACTAGCGGGAGTGTACTCCTACGAGCAGTACTTC
>TRBD1|.|TRBV4-1|TRBJ2-2
CASSWTGDTGELFF
TGCGCCAGCAGCTGGACAGGGGACACCGGGGAGCTGTTTTTT
>.|.|TRBV11-1|TRBJ1-1
CASSRSLEAFF
TGTGCCAGCAGCCGCAGTTTAGAAGCTTTCTTT
>TRBD1|.|TRBV28|TRBJ1-2
CASERQGPYGYTF
TGTGCCAGCGAGAGACAGGGACCCTATGGCTACACCTTC
>.|.|TRBV27|TRBJ1-2
CASSNSGTQMGYTF
TGTGCCAGCAGTAACTCCGGGACTCAGATGGGCTACACCTTC
>TRBD2|.|TRBV4-1|TRBJ2-5
CASSQGLAGSVGETQYF
TGCGCCAGCAGCCAAGGACTAGCGGGGAGCGTAGGCGAGACCCAGTACTTC
>TRBD1|.|TRBV2|TRBJ1-5
CASSEALSSGGLQPQHF
TGTGCCAGCAGTGAAGCGCTTTCTTCAGGGGGCCTTCAGCCCCAGCATTTT
>TRBD2|.|TRBV6-4|TRBJ2-1
CASSSLADPYNEQFF
TGTGCCAGCAGCTCTCTAGCGGACCCCTACAATGAGCAGTTCTTC
>TRBD1|.|TRBV11-3|TRBJ2-5
CASRQGARETQYF
TGTGCCAGCCGGCAGGGGGCGCGGGAGACCCAGTACTTC
>TRBD1|.|TRBV27|TRBJ1-4
CASSSHGQAYGSQLGKLFF
TGTGCCAGCAGTTCACATGGACAGGCGTATGGCTCACAGCTAGGAAAACTGTTTTTT
>TRBD2|.|TRBV11-2|TRBJ2-5
CASSHTSGQETQYF
TGTGCCAGCAGCCATACTAGCGGACAAGAGACCCAGTACTTC
>.|once|TRBV28|TRBJ1-5
CASTLGGFNQPQHF
TGTGCCAGCACCCTGGGGGGGTTCAATCAGCCCCAGCATTTT
>.|.|TRBV5-1|TRBJ2-7
CASSFGQREYF
TGCGCCAGCAGCTTTGGACAGAGGGAGTACTTC
>TRBD1|.|TRBV9|TRBJ1-4
CASSAGTGTGEKLFF
TGTGCCAGCAGCGCCGGGACAGGGACAGGGGAAAAACTGTTTTTT
>.|few|TRBV5-1|TRBJ2-5
CASSLTSLYQETQYF
TGCGCCAGCAGCTTGACTAGCTTGTACCAAGAGACCCAGTACTTC
>TRBD1|.|TRBV5-1|TRBJ2-5
CASSRDSQETQYF
TGCGCCAGCAGCAGGGACAGCCAAGAGACCCAGTACTTC
>TRBD2|once|TRBV29-1|TRBJ2-1
CSVVRLAGENNEQFF
TGCAGCGTTGTTCGGCTAGCGGGGGAGAACAATGAGCAGTTCTTC
>.|.|TRBV28|TRBJ2-2
CASSTLAEGDTGELFF
TGTGCCAGCAGTACCCTAGCGGAGGGGGACACCGGGGAGCTGTTTTTT
>.|once|TRBV5-6|TRBJ1-5
CASSFGTSPDQPQHF
TGTGCCAGCAGCTTTGGGACAAGCCCCGATCAGCCCCAGCATTTT
>TRBD2|once|TRBV28|TRBJ2-1
CASSITSGNYNEQFF
TGTGCCAGCAGCATAACTAGCGGCAACTACAATGAGCAGTTCTTC
>TRBD2|.|TRBV14|TRBJ2-1
CASSQGTTSGFYNEQFF
TGTGCCAGCAGCCAAGGTACTACTAGCGGGTTCTACAATGAGCAGTTCTTC
>TRBD2|.|TRBV4-1|TRBJ2-1
CASSQGLKRDYNEQFF
TGCGCCAGCAGCCAAGGCCTGAAGCGGGACTACAATGAGCAGTTCTTC
>TRBD1|.|TRBV10-3|TRBJ1-2
CAISDLQGYYGYTF
TGTGCCATCAGTGACCTACAGGGGTATTATGGCTACACCTTC
>.|.|TRBV9|TRBJ1-4
CASSVRGSNNEKLFF
TGTGCCAGCAGCGTCCGCGGAAGTAATAATGAAAAACTGTTTTTT
>.|.|TRBV5-1|TRBJ2-1
CASSFLAKSSYNEQFF
TGCGCCAGCAGCTTCCTAGCGAAAAGCTCCTACAATGAGCAGTTCTTC
>TRBD1|.|TRBV5-4|TRBJ1-6
CASSLFTGAIDSPLHF
TGTGCCAGCAGCTTGTTTACAGGGGCGATTGATTCACCCCTCCACTTT
>.|.|TRBV9|TRBJ1-2
CASSTAGLGYGYTF
TGTGCCAGCAGCACTGCAGGGTTAGGCTATGGCTACACCTTC
>.|.|TRBV5-1|TRBJ1-3
CASTGTGNTIYF
TGCGCCAGCACGGGGACTGGAAACACCATATATTTT
>TRBD1|.|TRBV7-8|TRBJ1-5
CASSLGQGALSQPQHF
TGTGCCAGCAGCCTGGGACAGGGGGCCTTGAGTCAGCCCCAGCATTTT
>.|.|TRBV7-2|TRBJ2-2
CASSPDSLNTGELFF
TGTGCCAGCAGCCCGGACTCTCTGAACACCGGGGAGCTGTTTTTT
>TRBD2|.|TRBV2|TRBJ2-1
CASSAGTSLRDEQFF
TGTGCCAGCAGTGCCGGGACTAGCCTTCGGGATGAGCAGTTCTTC
>.|.|TRBV25-1|TRBJ1-1
CASSEWSRGAFF
TGTGCCAGCAGTGAATGGTCGCGAGGCGCTTTCTTT